These 17 T cell receptor beta chains came from one sample sequenced in a study of blood T cells in healthy people across ages. Combining a sample-barcoded 5' primer with a J-beta primer mix, a second PCR ran for about 7 to 12 cycles. One entry per CDR3 protein results from TCRdb running MiXCR on the 5' RACE reads. The repertoire holds roughly 680,000 distinct CDR3 sequences, with 45% to 50% as singletons. Sequenced material: blood. These receptors were obtained from a woman aged 60-75 years in good health.

The CDR3 spells CASSLRPWAGGVYEQYF. The CDR3 coding sequence is TGCGCCAGCAGCTTGCGGCCATGGGCGGGAGGGGTTTACGAGCAGTACTTC. This sequence joins TRBV5-1 and TRBJ2-5; TRBD2 aligns across 9 bases. The last part of the DNA fits TRBJ2-7 better; the J call may be wrong. The CDR3 consists of 17 residues. The germline V gene has CDR1 SGHRS and CDR2 YFSETQ.

The chain has TRBV6-2 or TRBV6-3 and TRBJ2-7; 11 bases align to TRBD2. Near its end, the DNA agrees better with TRBJ2-5, so the J call may be wrong. This CDR3 region has 15 residues. Germline CDR1 MNHEY, CDR2 SVGEGT. The CDR3: CASSGLAGGRETQYF. The DNA for the CDR3 is TGTGCCAGCAGTGGCTTAGCGGGAGGGCGAGAGACCCAGTACTTC.

The chain uses TRBV3-1 and TRBJ2-7; D unclear. The V gene's germline CDR1 is LGHDT and CDR2 YNNKEL (reference sequence). This CDR3 comprises 15 residues. Trimming took 4 bases from V and 3 from J, leaving 16 bases between them. The CDR3 sequence: CASSPAAVKNYEQYF. The DNA of the CDR3 is TGTGCCAGCAGCCCCGCCGCGGTTAAGAACTACGAGCAGTACTTC.

The chain links TRBV20-1 to TRBJ2-3; 12 nucleotides match TRBD2. Trimming cost V 5 bases and J 6 bases; bases outside gene matches: 0. The CDR3 totals 12 residues. Germline assignment: CDR1 DFQATT and CDR2 SNEGSKA (reference sequence). The CDR3 DNA sequence: TGCAGTGCTGGACTAGCGGGGGATACGCAGTATTTT. This sequence encodes CSAGLAGDTQYF.

The rearrangement links TRBV7-3 to TRBJ2-3, with 11 bases lining up with TRBD2. Looked up from germline, CDR1 is SGHTA and CDR2 is FQGTGA. V was pared by 5 bases and J by 4 bases, with 5 bases of the junction left unmatched. The CDR3 is 15 amino acids. CDR3 DNA: TGTGCCAGCAGCACACTAGCGGGAGTGCCAGATACGCAGTATTTT. This codes for CASSTLAGVPDTQYF.

CDR3 in amino acids: CASETGLAGSQYF. CDR3 sequence (DNA): TGTGCCAGCGAAACGGGACTAGCGGGTTCACAGTACTTC. The chain combines TRBV2 with TRBJ2-7; 12 bases agree with TRBD2. The CDR3 loop spans 13 amino acids. Germline CDR1 reads SNHLY; CDR2 reads FYNNEI. J gave up 10 bases and V 8 bases, and 9 bases lay outside the gene matches. Filled out from reference TRBV2 and TRBJ2-7, the complete variable domain reads EPEVTQTPSHQVTQMGQEVILRCVPISNHLYFYWYRQILGQKVEFLVSFYNNEISEKSEIFDDQFSVERPDGSNFTLKIRSTKLEDSAMYFCASETGLAGSQYFGPGTRLTVT.

The sample holds a few counts of this clonotype. CDR3 nucleotide sequence: TGTGCCAGCAGCGCGGACAGGGGGCAGGCTAATGAAAAACTGTTTTTT. As protein: CASSADRGQANEKLFF. The chain uses TRBV7-9 and TRBJ1-4; 11 bases map to TRBD1. CDR3 size: 16 residues. CDR1 is SEHNR and CDR2 is FQNEAQ in the germline V gene (reference sequence). Germline trimming cut 5 bases from V and 3 bases from J; bases unmatched to any gene: 5.

This clonotype was seen a few times. The chain recombines TRBV7-2 with TRBJ2-7; D may match TRBD1 or TRBD2 (5 bases each). V lost 1 base to trimming and J lost 3 bases, with 22 bases between them. Germline CDR1 reads SGHTA; CDR2 reads FQGNSA. The CDR3 runs to 18 residues. The CDR3 DNA reads as TGTGCCAGCAGCTTAGTAGGGTGGGTTGGGGACCCGCGCTACGAGCAGTACTTC. Amino acid sequence: CASSLVGWVGDPRYEQYF.

Only a few counts were recorded for this clonotype. V is TRBV20-1 and J is TRBJ2-3; D is perhaps TRBD1 (5 bases). Trimming took 0 bases from V and 4 from J, leaving 14 bases between them. The CDR3 is 15 residues long. Germline lookup yields CDR1 DFQATT and CDR2 SNEGSKA (reference sequence). The CDR3 coding sequence is TGCAGTGCTAGAGATCACTGGCTAGGGGCAGATACGCAGTATTTT. It specifies CSARDHWLGADTQYF.

This clonotype was recorded a few times. The chain recombines TRBV7-2 with TRBJ2-3; 7 bases map to TRBD2. The length of the CDR3 is 12 residues. Germline loops: CDR1 SGHTA, CDR2 FQGNSA. Unmatched junction bases numbered 4, after V lost 4 bases and J lost 9 bases. The CDR3 sequence: CASSSGTTTQYF. DNA of the CDR3: TGTGCCAGCAGCTCCGGGACTACAACGCAGTATTTT.

A few counts support this clonotype. J is TRBJ1-6 and V is TRBV6-6; 8 bases agree with TRBD1. With 2 bases clipped from V and 7 bases from J, the junction kept 1 base outside the gene matches. Germline CDR1 MNHNY, CDR2 SVGAGI (reference sequence). The CDR3 consists of 14 residues. This CDR3 reads CASSYRDRNSPLHF. The CDR3 DNA is TGTGCCAGCAGTTACCGGGACAGGAATTCACCCCTCCACTTT.

The V call is TRBV10-3, the J call TRBJ2-1, with TRBD2 matching over 9 bases. Per germline, CDR1 ENHRY and CDR2 SYGVKD. Trimming removed 6 bases from V and 6 bases from J; junction bases left unmatched: 15. This CDR3 is built from 17 residues. The chain's CDR3 is CAISGTSRRGVVNEQFF. As DNA, the CDR3 is TGTGCCATCAGCGGGACTAGCAGGAGGGGAGTGGTCAATGAGCAGTTCTTC.

The rearrangement links TRBV7-2 to TRBJ2-5, with D perhaps matching TRBD2 (5 bases). The V and J ends lost 7 bases and 1 base respectively, with 13 bases between them. The CDR3 totals 14 residues. Per germline, CDR1 SGHTA and CDR2 FQGNSA. Here the CDR3 reads CASTPEGSQETQYF. CDR3 coding DNA: TGTGCCAGCACTCCAGAGGGTTCCCAAGAGACCCAGTACTTC. Looking up the rest from reference TRBV7-2 and TRBJ2-5 gives the full variable domain: GAGVSQSPSNKVTEKGKDVELRCDPISGHTALYWYRQSLGQGLEFLIYFQGNSAPDKSGLPSDRFSAERTGGSVSTLTIQRTQQEDSAVYLCASTPEGSQETQYFGPGTRLLVL.

This clonotype occurred once. The chain joins TRBV27 to TRBJ2-5, with 7 bases identical to TRBD2. Trimming at V came to 3 bases and at J to 3 bases, leaving 4 bases not matched to a gene. The CDR3 runs 14 residues. CDR1 MNHEY and CDR2 SMNVEV come from the germline V gene (reference sequence). CDR3 residues: CASSLSGTKETQYF. DNA of the CDR3: TGTGCCAGCAGTTTGAGCGGGACGAAAGAGACCCAGTACTTC.

In this sample, this clonotype turned up a few times. The CDR3 DNA sequence: TGTGCCAGCAGTTTATCGCAGGGTTTTTTTATCCCGCAAGAGACCCAGTACTTC. Translation gives CASSLSQGFFIPQETQYF. The rearrangement uses TRBV28 and TRBJ2-5; D is possibly TRBD1 (5 bases). CDR1 and CDR2 (germline): MDHEN, SYDVKM. The CDR3 is 18 amino acids. V shed 1 base and J shed 2 bases, with 20 bases lying between them.

Here the CDR3 reads CASGTGPKGYEQYF. The CDR3 bases are TGTGCCAGCGGCACAGGGCCCAAAGGCTACGAGCAGTACTTC. This chain links TRBV18 with TRBJ2-7; D might be TRBD1 (6 bases). Germline CDR1 and CDR2: KGHSH and LQKENI. The CDR3 totals 14 residues. Trimming removed 8 bases at V and 3 bases at J, with 17 bases between.

This sequence joins TRBV28 and TRBJ1-5; 11 nucleotides agree with TRBD1. In germline, CDR1 is MDHEN, CDR2 SYDVKM. The V segment lost 5 bases and the J segment 6 bases; nucleotides outside the gene matches: 6. The CDR3 is 15 amino acids. CDR3 region: CASSVQGQGVQPQHF. The CDR3 coding sequence is TGTGCCAGCAGTGTCCAGGGACAGGGGGTTCAGCCCCAGCATTTT.